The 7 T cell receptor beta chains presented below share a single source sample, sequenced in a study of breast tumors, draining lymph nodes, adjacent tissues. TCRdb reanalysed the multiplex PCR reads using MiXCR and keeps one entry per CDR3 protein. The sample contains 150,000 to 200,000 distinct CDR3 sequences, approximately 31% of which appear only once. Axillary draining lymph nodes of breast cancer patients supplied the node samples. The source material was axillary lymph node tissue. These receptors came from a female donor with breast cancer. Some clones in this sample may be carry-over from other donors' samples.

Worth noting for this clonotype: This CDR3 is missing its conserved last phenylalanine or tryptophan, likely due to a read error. This CDR3 reads CASSPVNQPQHL. CDR3 nucleotide sequence: TGCGCCAGTAGTCCAGTCAATCAGCCCCAGCATTTG. The chain has TRBV19 and TRBJ1-5; D is unclear. This CDR3 comprises 12 residues. Germline V gene lookup returns CDR1 LNHDA and CDR2 SQIVND (reference sequence).

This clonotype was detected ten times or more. CDR3 nucleotides: TGTGCCAGCAGCCTGACAGGGGCGGAGGGCTACACCTTC. Its translation is CASSLTGAEGYTF. The chain joins TRBV6-5 to TRBJ1-2; 8 bases align to TRBD1. Trimming at V came to 6 bases and at J to 8 bases, leaving 8 bases not matched to a gene. The length of the CDR3 is 13 residues. The V gene's germline CDR1 is MNHEY and CDR2 SVGAGI.

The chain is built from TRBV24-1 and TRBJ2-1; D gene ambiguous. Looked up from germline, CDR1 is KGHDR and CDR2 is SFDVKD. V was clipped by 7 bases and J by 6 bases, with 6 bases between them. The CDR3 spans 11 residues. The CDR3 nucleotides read TGTGCCACCAGGGACCTCAATGAGCAGTTCTTC. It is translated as CATRDLNEQFF.

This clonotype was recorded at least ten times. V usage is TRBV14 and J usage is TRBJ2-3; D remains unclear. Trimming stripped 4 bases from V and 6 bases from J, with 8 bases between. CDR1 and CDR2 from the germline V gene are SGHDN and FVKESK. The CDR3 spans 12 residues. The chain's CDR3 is CASSLIPDTQYF. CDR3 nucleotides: TGTGCCAGCAGCCTAATACCTGATACGCAGTATTTT.

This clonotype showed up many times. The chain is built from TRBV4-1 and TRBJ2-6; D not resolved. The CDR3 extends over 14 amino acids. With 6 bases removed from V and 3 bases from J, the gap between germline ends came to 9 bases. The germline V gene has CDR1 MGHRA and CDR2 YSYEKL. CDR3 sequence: CASRQDGGANVLTF. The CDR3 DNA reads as TGCGCCAGCAGGCAGGACGGTGGGGCCAACGTCCTGACTTTC.

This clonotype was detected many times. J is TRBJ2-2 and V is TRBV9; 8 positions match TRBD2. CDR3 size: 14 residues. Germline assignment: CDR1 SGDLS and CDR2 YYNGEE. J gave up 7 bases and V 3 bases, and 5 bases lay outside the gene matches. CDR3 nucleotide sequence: TGTGCCAGCAGCGCCCGGGGGGGAGGCGGGGAGCTGTTTTTT. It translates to CASSARGGGGELFF.

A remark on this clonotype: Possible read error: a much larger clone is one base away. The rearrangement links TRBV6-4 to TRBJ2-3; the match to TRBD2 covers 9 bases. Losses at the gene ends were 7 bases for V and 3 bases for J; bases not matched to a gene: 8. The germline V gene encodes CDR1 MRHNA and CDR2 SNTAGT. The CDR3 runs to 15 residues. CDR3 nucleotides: TGTGCCAGCATTCACGGCGGGGGGGCGACAGATACGCAGTATTTT. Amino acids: CASIHGGGATDTQYF.